This TCR beta chain is drawn from a study of blood T cell repertoires in COVID-19. Using immunoSEQ multiplex PCR, the repertoire was profiled, and TCRdb retains in-frame clones only, with some absent. The table lists 150,000 to 200,000 clones, around 86% of them singletons. Germline CDR1 MDHEN, CDR2 SYDVKM. V lost 3 bases, J lost 5 bases, and 13 bases lay in between. This CDR3 contains 14 residues. The sequencing sample was made of peripheral blood. The clonotype was recovered from a man aged 45-65 years with active or convalescent COVID-19. The rearrangement links TRBV28 to TRBJ1-1, with D perhaps TRBD1 (6 bases). Here the CDR3 DNA reads TGTGCCAGCAGTTTTGGGGGGGCTAGGACTGAAGCTTTCTTT. Its protein is CASSFGGARTEAFF. The entire variable domain, with the rest obtained from reference TRBV28 and TRBJ1-1, is as follows: DVKVTQSSRYLVKRTGEKVFLECVQDMDHENMFWYRQDPGLGLRLIYFSYDVKMKEKGDIPEGYSVSREKKERFSLILESASTNQTSMYLCASSFGGARTEAFFGQGTRLTVV.